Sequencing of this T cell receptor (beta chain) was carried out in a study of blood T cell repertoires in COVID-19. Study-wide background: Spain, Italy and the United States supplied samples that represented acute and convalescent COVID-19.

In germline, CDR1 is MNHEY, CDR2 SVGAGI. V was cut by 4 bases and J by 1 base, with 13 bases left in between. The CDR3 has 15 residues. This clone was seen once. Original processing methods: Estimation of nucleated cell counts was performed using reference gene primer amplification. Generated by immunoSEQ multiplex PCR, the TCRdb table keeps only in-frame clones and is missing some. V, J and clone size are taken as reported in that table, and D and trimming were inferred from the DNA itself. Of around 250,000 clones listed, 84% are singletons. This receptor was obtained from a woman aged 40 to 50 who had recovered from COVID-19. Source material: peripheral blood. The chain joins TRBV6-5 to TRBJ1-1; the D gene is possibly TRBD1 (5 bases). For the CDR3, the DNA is TGTGCCAGCAGTTCCTGGCGGGGGGGGAACACTGAAGCTTTCTTT. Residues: CASSSWRGGNTEAFF.